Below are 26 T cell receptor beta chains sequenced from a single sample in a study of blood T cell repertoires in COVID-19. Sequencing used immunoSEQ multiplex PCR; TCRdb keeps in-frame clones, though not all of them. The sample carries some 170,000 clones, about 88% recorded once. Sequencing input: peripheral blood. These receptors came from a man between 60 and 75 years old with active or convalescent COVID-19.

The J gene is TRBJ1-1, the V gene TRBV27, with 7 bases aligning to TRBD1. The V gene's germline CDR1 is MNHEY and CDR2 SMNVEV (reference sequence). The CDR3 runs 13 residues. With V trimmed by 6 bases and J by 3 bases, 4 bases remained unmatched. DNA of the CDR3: TGTGCCAGCAGGACAGGGTGGCACACTGAAGCTTTCTTT. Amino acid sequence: CASRTGWHTEAFF.

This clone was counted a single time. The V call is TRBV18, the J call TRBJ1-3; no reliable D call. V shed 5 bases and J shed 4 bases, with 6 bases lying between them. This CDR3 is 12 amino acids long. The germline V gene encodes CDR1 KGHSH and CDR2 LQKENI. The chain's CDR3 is CASSTVGNTIYF. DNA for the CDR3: TGTGCCAGCTCAACTGTCGGAAACACCATATATTTT.

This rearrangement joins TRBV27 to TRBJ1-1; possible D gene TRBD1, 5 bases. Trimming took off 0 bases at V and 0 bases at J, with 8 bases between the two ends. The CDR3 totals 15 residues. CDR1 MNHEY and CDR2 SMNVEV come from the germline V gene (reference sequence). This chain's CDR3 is CASSLSLQVNTEAFF. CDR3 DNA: TGTGCCAGCAGTTTATCTTTACAGGTGAACACTGAAGCTTTCTTT.

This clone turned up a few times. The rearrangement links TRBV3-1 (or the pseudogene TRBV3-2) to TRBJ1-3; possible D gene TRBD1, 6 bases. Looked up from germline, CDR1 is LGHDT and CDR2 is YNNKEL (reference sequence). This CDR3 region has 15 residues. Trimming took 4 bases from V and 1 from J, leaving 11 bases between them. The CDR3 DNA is TGTGCCAGCAGCCCCAGGACAGTATCTGGAAACACCATATATTTT. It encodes CASSPRTVSGNTIYF.

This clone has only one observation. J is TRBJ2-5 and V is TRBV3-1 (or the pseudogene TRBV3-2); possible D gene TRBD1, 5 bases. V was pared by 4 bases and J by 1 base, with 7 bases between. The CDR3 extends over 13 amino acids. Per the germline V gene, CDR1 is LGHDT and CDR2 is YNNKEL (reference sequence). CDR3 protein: CASSPGPQETQYF. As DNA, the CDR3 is TGTGCCAGCAGCCCAGGGCCCCAAGAGACCCAGTACTTC.

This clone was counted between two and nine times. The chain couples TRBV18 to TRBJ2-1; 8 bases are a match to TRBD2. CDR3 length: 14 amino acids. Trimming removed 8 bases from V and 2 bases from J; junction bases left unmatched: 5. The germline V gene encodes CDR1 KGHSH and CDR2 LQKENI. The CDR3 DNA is TGTGCCAGCAAGCGGGAGTCTGCCTACAATGAGCAGTTCTTC. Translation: CASKRESAYNEQFF. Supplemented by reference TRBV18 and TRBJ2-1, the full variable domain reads NAGVMQNPRHLVRRRGQEARLRCSPMKGHSHVYWYRQLPEEGLKFMVYLQKENIIDESGMPKERFSAEFPKEGPSILRIQQVVRGDSAAYFCASKRESAYNEQFFGPGTRLTVL.

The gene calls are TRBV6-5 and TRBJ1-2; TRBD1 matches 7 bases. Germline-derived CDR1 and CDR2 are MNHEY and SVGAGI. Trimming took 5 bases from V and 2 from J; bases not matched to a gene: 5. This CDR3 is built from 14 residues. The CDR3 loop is CASSTQTGNYGYTF. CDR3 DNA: TGTGCCAGCAGTACCCAGACAGGGAACTATGGCTACACCTTC.

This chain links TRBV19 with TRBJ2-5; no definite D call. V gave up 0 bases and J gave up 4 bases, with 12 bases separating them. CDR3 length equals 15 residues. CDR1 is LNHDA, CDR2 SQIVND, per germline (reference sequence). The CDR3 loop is CASSIDRTVSETQYF. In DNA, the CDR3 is TGTGCCAGTAGTATAGATCGTACAGTTTCAGAGACCCAGTACTTC.

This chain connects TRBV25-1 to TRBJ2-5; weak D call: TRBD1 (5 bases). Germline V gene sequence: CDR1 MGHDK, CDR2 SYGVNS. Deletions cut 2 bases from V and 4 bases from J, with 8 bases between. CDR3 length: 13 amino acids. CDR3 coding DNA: TGTGCCAGCAGTGAACAGGGTCCAGAGACCCAGTACTTC. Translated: CASSEQGPETQYF.

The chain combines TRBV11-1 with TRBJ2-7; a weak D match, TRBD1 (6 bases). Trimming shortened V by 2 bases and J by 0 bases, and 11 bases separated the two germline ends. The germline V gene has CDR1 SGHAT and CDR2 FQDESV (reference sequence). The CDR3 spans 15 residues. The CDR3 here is CASSLWSDSSYEQYF. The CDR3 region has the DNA TGTGCCAGCAGCTTATGGTCGGACAGCTCCTACGAGCAGTACTTC.

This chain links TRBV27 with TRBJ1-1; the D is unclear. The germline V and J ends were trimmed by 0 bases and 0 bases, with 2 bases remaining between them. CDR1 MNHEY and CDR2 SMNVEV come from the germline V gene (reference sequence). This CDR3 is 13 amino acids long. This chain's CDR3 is CASSLSLNTEAFF. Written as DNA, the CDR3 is TGTGCCAGCAGTTTATCCTTGAACACTGAAGCTTTCTTT.

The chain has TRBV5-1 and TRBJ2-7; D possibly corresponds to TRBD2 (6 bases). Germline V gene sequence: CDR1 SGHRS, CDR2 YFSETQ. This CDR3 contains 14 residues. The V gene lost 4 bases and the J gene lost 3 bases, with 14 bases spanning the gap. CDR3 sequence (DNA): TGCGCCAGCAGCCCGGGGACTTCGAGCTACGAGCAGTACTTC. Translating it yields CASSPGTSSYEQYF. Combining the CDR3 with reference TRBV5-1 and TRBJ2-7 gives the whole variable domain KAGVTQTPRYLIKTRGQQVTLSCSPISGHRSVSWYQQTPGQGLQFLFEYFSETQRNKGNFPGRFSGRQFSNSRSEMNVSTLELGDSALYLCASSPGTSSYEQYFGPGTRLTVT.

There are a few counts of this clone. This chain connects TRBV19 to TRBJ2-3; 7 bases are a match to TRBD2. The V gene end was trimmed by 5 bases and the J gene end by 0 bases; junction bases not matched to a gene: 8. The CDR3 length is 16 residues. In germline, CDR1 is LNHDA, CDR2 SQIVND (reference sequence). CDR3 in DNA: TGTGCCAGTAGTGATCCTTTTAGCGGGAGCACAGATACGCAGTATTTT. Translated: CASSDPFSGSTDTQYF.

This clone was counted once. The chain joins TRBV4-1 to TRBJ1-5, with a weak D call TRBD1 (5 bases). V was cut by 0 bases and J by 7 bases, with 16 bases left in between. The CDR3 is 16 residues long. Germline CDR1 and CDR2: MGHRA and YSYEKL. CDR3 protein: CASSQDVGQGRQPQHF. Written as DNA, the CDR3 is TGCGCCAGCAGCCAAGATGTCGGGCAGGGCAGGCAGCCCCAGCATTTT.

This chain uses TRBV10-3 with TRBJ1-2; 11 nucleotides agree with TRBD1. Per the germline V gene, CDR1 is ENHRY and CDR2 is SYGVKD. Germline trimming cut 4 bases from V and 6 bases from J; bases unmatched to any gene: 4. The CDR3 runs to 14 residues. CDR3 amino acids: CAISGTGGADGYTF. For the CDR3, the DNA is TGTGCCATCAGTGGGACAGGGGGCGCAGATGGCTACACCTTC.

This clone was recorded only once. DNA for the CDR3: TGTGCCTGGAGTGACGGCAGCGTCTATGGCTACACCTTC. It encodes CAWSDGSVYGYTF. The chain carries TRBV30 and TRBJ1-2; D remains ambiguous. The germline V and J ends were trimmed by 1 base and 4 bases, with 10 bases remaining between them. Germline values: CDR1 GTSNPN, CDR2 SVGIG (reference sequence). This CDR3 region has 13 residues.

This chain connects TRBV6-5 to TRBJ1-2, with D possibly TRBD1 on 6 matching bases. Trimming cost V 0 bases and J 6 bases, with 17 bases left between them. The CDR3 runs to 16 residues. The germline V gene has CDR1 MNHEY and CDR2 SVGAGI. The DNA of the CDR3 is TGTGCCAGCAGTTACTCGGGGACACGGGTTTTTCATGGCTACACCTTC. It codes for CASSYSGTRVFHGYTF.

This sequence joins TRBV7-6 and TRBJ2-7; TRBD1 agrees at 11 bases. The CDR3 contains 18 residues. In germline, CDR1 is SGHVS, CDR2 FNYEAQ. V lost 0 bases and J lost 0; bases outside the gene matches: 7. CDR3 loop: CASSLAPPGQGASYEQYF. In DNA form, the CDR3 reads TGTGCCAGCAGCTTAGCCCCTCCTGGACAGGGGGCCTCCTACGAGCAGTACTTC.

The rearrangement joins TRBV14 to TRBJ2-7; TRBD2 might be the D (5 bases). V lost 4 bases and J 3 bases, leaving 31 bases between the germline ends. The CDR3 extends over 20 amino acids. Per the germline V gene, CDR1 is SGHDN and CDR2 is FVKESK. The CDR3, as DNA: TGTGCCAGCAGCCTTGAATCAACTAGTCACTACTCCCTTAAAAACTACGAGCAGTACTTC. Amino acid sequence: CASSLESTSHYSLKNYEQYF.

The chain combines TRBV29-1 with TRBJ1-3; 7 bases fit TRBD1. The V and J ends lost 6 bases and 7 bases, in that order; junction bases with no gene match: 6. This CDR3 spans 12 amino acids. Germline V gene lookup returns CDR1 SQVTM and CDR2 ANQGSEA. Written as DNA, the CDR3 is TGCAGCGTAACAGGACAGGAGAACACCATATATTTT. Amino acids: CSVTGQENTIYF.

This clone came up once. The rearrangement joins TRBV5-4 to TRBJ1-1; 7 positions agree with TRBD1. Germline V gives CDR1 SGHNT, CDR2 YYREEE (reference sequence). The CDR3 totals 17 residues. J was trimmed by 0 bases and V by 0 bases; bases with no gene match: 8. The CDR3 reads CASSLGILGGMNTEAFF. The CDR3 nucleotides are TGTGCCAGCAGCTTGGGAATTCTAGGGGGCATGAACACTGAAGCTTTCTTT. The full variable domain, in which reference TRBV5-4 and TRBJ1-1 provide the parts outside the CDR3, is ETGVTQSPTHLIKTRGQQVTLRCSSQSGHNTVSWYQQALGQGPQFIFQYYREEENGRGNFPPRFSGLQFPNYSSELNVNALELDDSALYLCASSLGILGGMNTEAFFGQGTRLTVV.

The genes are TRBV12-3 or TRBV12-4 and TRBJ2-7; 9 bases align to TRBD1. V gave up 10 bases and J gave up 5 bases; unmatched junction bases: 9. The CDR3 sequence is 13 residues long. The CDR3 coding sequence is TGTGCCACCGGACAGGGGTACGTGCACGAGCAGTACTTC. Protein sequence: CATGQGYVHEQYF.

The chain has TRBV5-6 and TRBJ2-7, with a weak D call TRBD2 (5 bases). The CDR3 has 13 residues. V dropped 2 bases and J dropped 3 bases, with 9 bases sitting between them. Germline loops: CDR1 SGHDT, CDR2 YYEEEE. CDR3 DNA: TGTGCCAGCAGCTTTCTGGCGGGCTACGAGCAGTACTTC. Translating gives CASSFLAGYEQYF.

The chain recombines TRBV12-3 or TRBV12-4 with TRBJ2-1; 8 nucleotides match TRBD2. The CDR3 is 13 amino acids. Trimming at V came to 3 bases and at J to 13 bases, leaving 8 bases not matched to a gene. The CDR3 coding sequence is TGTGCCAGCAGTTTCGGGGGGGGGCCTAGCCAGTTCTTC. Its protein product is CASSFGGGPSQFF.

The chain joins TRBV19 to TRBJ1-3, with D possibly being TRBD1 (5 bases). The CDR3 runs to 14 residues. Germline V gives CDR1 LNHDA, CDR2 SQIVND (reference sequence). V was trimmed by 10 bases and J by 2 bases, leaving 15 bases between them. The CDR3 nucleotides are TGTGCCACAACCCAGGGATTCGCTGGAAACACCATATATTTT. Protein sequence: CATTQGFAGNTIYF.

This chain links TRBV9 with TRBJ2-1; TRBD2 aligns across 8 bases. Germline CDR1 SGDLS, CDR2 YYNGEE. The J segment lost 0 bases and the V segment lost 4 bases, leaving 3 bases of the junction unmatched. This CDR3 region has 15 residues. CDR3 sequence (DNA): TGTGCCAGCAGCTCCAGCGGGAGCTCCTACAATGAGCAGTTCTTC. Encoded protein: CASSSSGSSYNEQFF.